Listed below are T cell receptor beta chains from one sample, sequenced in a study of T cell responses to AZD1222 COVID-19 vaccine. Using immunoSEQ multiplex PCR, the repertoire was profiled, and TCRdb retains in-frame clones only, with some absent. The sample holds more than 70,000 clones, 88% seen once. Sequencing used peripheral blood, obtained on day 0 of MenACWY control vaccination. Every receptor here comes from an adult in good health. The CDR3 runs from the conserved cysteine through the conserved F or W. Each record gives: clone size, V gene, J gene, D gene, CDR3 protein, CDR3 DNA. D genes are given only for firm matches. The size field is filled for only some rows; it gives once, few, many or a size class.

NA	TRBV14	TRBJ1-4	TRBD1	CASSPSHRQGYAGGEKLFF	TGTGCCAGCAGCCCTTCACACCGACAGGGCTACGCGGGTGGTGAAAAACTGTTTTTT
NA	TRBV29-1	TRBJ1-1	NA	CSVGKREGTEAFF	TGCAGCGTGGGAAAGCGGGAGGGTACTGAAGCTTTCTTT
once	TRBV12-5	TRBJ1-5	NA	CASGLGGSNQPQHF	TGTGCTAGTGGTTTGGGGGGGAGCAATCAGCCCCAGCATTTT
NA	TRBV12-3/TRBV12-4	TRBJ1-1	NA	CATGWSMNTEAFF	TGTGCCACCGGGTGGAGCATGAACACTGAAGCTTTCTTT
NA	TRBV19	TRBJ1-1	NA	CASSPYFMGKDTEAFF	TGTGCCAGTTCCCCTTATTTCATGGGGAAGGACACTGAAGCTTTCTTT
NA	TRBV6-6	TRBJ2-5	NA	CASSYSSGGPQETQYF	TGTGCCAGCAGTTACAGCTCTGGGGGCCCACAAGAGACCCAGTACTTC
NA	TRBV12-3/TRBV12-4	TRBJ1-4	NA	CASSYGNEKLFF	TGTGCCAGCAGTTACGGAAACGAAAAACTGTTTTTT
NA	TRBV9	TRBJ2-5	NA	CASSVGVGLSKETQYF	TGTGCCAGCAGCGTAGGAGTCGGACTCTCAAAAGAGACCCAGTACTTC
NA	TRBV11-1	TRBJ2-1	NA	CASSPRGRGNEQFF	TGTGCCAGCAGTCCGAGGGGCAGGGGTAATGAGCAGTTCTTC
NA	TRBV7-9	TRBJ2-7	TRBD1	CASSPPFQTGTVSPYEQYF	TGTGCCAGCAGCCCGCCCTTCCAGACCGGGACAGTTTCCCCTTACGAGCAGTACTTC
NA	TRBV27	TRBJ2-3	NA	CASSLSGTFRADTQYF	TGTGCCAGCAGTTTATCGGGGACTTTTCGGGCAGATACGCAGTATTTT
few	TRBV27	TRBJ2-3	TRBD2	CASNLAGGLSDTQYF	TGTGCCAGCAATCTAGCGGGGGGGCTGTCAGATACGCAGTATTTT
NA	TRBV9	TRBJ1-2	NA	CASSGDRGAGERSGYTF	TGTGCCAGCAGCGGAGACCGGGGGGCAGGGGAAAGGAGTGGCTACACCTTC